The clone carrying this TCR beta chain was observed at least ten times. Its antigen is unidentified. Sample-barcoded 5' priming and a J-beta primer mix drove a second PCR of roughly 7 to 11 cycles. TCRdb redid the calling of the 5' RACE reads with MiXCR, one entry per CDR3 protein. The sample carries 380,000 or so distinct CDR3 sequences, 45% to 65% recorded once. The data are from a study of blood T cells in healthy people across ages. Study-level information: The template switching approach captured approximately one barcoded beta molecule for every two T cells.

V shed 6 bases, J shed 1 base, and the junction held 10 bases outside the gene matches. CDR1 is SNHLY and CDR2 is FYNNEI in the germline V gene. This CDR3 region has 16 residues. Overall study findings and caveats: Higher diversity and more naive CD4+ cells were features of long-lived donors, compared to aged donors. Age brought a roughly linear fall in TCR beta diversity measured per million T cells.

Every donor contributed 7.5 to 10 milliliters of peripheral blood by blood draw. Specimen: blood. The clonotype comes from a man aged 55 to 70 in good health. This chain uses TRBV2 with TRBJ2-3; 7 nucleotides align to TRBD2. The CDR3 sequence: CASRGMASGRTDTQYF. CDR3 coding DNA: TGTGCCAGCAGGGGAATGGCTAGCGGACGCACAGATACGCAGTATTTT. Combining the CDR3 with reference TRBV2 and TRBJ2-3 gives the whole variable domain EPEVTQTPSHQVTQMGQEVILRCVPISNHLYFYWYRQILGQKVEFLVSFYNNEISEKSEIFDDQFSVERPDGSNFTLKIRSTKLEDSAMYFCASRGMASGRTDTQYFGPGTRLTVL.